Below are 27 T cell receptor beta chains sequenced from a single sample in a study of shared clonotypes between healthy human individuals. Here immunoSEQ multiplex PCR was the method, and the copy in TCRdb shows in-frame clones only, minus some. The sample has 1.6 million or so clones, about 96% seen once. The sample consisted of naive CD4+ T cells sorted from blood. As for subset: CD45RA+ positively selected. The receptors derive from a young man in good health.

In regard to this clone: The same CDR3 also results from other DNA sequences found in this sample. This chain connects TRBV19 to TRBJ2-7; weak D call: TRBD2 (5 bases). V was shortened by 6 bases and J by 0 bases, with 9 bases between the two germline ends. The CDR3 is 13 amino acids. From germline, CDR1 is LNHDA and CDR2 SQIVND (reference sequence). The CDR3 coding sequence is TGTGCCAGTAGCCAAGGGAGCTCCTACGAGCAGTACTTC. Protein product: CASSQGSSYEQYF.

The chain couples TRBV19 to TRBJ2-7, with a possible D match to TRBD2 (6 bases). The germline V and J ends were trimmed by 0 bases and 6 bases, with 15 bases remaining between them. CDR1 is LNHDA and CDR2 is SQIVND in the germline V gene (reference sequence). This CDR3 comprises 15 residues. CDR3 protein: CASSIDPGSPLEQYF. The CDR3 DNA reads TGTGCCAGTAGTATAGATCCCGGGAGTCCCCTCGAGCAGTACTTC. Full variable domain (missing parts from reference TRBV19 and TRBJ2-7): DGGITQSPKYLFRKEGQNVTLSCEQNLNHDAMYWYRQDPGQGLRLIYYSQIVNDFQKGDIAEGYSVSREKKESFPLTVTSAQKNPTAFYLCASSIDPGSPLEQYFGPGTRLTVT.

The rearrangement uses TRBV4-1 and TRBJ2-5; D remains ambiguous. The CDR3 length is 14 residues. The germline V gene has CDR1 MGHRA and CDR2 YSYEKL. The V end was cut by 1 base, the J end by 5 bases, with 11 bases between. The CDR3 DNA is TGCGCCAGCAGCCAAGTCGAACCCAGTGAGACCCAGTACTTC. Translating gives CASSQVEPSETQYF.

CDR3: CARPVAGEAYNEQFF. CDR3 bases: TGTGCCAGACCTGTTGCGGGGGAGGCCTACAATGAGCAGTTCTTC. This chain links TRBV9 with TRBJ2-1; 7 bases align to TRBD2. V shed 8 bases, J shed 2 bases, and the junction held 10 bases outside the gene matches. The V gene's germline CDR1 is SGDLS and CDR2 YYNGEE. This CDR3 spans 15 amino acids.

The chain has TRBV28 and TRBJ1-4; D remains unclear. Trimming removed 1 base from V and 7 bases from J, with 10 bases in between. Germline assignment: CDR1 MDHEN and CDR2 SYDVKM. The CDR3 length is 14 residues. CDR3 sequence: CASSLSGYREKLFF. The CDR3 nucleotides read TGTGCCAGCAGTTTATCCGGTTACCGTGAAAAACTGTTTTTT.

CDR3 DNA: TGCGCCAGCAGCTTGACAGTCCCCTACGAGCAGTACTTC. Translated, it gives CASSLTVPYEQYF. V gene TRBV5-1 combines with J gene TRBJ2-7; no clear D. The CDR3 covers 13 residues. CDR1 is SGHRS, CDR2 YFSETQ, per germline. Trimming pared 1 base from V and 2 bases from J, leaving 7 bases between.

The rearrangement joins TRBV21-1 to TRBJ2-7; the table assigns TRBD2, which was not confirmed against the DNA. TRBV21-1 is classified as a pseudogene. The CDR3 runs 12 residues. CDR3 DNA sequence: TGTGCCAGCTCCCAAAGCCTAGGCGAGCAGTACTTC. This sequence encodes CASSQSLGEQYF.

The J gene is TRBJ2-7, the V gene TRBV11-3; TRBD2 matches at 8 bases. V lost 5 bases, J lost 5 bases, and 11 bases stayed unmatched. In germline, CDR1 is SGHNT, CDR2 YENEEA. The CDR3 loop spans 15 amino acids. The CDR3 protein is CASSVNQREFDEQYF. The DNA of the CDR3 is TGTGCCAGCAGCGTAAACCAGCGGGAGTTCGACGAGCAGTACTTC.

CDR3 loop: CASSLTGPWVSEQYF. DNA for the CDR3: TGCGCCAGCAGCTTGACGGGGCCCTGGGTATCCGAGCAGTACTTC. This chain joins TRBV5-1 and TRBJ2-7; D might be TRBD1 or TRBD2, each matching 5 bases. Germline V gene data show CDR1 as SGHRS and CDR2 as YFSETQ. The V and J ends lost 1 base and 6 bases respectively, with 17 bases between them. The CDR3 runs to 15 residues.

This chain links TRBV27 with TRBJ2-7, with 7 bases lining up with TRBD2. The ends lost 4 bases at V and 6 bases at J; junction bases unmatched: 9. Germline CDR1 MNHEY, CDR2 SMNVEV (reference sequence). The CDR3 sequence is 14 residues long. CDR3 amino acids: CASSSRGGPSEQYF. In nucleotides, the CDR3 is TGTGCCAGCAGTTCCCGCGGGGGTCCTAGCGAGCAGTACTTC.

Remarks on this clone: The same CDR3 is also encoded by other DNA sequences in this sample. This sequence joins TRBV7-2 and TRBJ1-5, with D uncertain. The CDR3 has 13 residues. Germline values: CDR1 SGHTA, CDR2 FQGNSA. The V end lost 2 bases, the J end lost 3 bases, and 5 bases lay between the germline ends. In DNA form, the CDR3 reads TGTGCCAGCAGCTTAAGGTCCAATCAGCCCCAGCATTTT. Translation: CASSLRSNQPQHF.

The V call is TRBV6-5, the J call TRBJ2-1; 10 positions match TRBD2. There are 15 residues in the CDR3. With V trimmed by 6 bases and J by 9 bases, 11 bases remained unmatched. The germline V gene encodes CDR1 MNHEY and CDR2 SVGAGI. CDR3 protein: CASSGLAVEAGEQFF. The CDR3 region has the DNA TGTGCCAGCAGCGGACTAGCGGTCGAGGCGGGTGAGCAGTTCTTC.

CDR3 residues: CASSVGDSGRADTQYF. Here the CDR3 DNA reads TGTGCCAGCAGCGTAGGGGATAGCGGGAGAGCAGATACGCAGTATTTT. The chain links TRBV9 to TRBJ2-3; TRBD2 matches 9 bases. Per germline, CDR1 SGDLS and CDR2 YYNGEE. V trimming: 0 bases; J trimming: 4 bases; junction bases outside the gene matches: 6. The CDR3 has 16 residues.

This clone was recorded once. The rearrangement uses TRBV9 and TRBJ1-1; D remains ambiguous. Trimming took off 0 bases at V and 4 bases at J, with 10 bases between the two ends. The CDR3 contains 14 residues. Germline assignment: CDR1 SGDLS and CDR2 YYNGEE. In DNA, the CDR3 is TGTGCCAGCAGCGTAGGCCCTGCGGGCACTGAAGCTTTCTTT. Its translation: CASSVGPAGTEAFF. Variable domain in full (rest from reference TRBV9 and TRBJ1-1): DSGVTQTPKHLITATGQRVTLRCSPRSGDLSVYWYQQSLDQGLQFLIQYYNGEERAKGNILERFSAQQFPDLHSELNLSSLELGDSALYFCASSVGPAGTEAFFGQGTRLTVV.

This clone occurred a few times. The DNA of the CDR3 is TGTGCCAGCAGCTTATTCAGAAATCAGCCCCAGCATTTT. Translation: CASSLFRNQPQHF. The V gene is TRBV11-2, the J gene TRBJ1-5; D is unresolved. Germline-derived CDR1 and CDR2 are SGHAT and FQNNGV. Trimming pared 2 bases from V and 4 bases from J, leaving 6 bases between. This CDR3 is built from 13 residues.

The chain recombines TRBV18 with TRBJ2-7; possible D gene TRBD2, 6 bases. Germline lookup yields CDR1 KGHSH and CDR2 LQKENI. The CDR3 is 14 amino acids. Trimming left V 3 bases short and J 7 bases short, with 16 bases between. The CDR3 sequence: CASSPLDYTGEQYF. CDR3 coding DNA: TGTGCCAGCTCACCGCTGGACTATACGGGTGAGCAGTACTTC.

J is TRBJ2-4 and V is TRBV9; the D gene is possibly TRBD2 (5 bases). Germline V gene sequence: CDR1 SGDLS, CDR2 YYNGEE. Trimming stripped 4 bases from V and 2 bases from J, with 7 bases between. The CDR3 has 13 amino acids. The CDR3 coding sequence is TGTGCCAGCAGCTACGGGACCAAAAACATTCAGTACTTC. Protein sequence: CASSYGTKNIQYF.

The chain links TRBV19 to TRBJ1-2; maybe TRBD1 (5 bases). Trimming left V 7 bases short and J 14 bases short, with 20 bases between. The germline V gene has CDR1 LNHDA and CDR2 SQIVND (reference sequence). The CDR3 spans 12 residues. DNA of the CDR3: TGTGCCAGTAATGGACACTTGCCCGCTCGAACCTTC. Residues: CASNGHLPARTF.

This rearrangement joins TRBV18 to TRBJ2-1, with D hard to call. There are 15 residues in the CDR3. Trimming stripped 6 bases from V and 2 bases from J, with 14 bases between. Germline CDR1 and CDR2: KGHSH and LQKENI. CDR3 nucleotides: TGTGCCAGCTCTCCTGCACAATCTCCCTACAATGAGCAGTTCTTC. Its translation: CASSPAQSPYNEQFF.

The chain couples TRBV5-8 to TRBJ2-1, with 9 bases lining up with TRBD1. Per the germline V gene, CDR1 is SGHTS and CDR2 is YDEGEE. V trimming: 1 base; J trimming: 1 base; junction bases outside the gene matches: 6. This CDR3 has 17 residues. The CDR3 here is CASSLKGQGKSYNEQFF. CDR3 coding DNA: TGTGCCAGCAGCTTGAAGGGACAGGGAAAATCCTACAATGAGCAGTTCTTC.

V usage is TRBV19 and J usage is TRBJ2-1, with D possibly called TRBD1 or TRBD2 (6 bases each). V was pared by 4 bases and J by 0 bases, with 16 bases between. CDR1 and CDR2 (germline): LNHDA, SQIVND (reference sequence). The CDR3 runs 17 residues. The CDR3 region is CASSTGGGPRSYNEQFF. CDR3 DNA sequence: TGTGCCAGTAGTACCGGGGGCGGTCCCCGCTCCTACAATGAGCAGTTCTTC.

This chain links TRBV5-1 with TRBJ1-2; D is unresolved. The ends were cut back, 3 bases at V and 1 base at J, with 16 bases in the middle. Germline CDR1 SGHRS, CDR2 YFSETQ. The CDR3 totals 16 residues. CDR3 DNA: TGCGCCAGCAGCTCCCTGAACGGCCCCATTAACTATGGCTACACCTTC. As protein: CASSSLNGPINYGYTF. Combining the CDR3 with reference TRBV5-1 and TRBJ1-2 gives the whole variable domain KAGVTQTPRYLIKTRGQQVTLSCSPISGHRSVSWYQQTPGQGLQFLFEYFSETQRNKGNFPGRFSGRQFSNSRSEMNVSTLELGDSALYLCASSSLNGPINYGYTFGSGTRLTVV.

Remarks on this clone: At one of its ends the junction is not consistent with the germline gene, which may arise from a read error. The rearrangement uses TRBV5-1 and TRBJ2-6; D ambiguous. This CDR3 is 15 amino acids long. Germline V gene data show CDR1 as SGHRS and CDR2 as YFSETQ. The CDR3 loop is CASSASEPGVNVLTF. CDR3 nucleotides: TGCGCCAGCAGCGCCTCCGAGCCTGGGGTCAACGTCCTGACTTTC. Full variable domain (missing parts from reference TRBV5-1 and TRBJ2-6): KAGVTQTPRYLIKTRGQQVTLSCSPISGHRSVSWYQQTPGQGLQFLFEYFSETQRNKGNFPGRFSGRQFSNSRSEMNVSTLELGDSALYLCASSASEPGVNVLTFGAGSRLTVL.

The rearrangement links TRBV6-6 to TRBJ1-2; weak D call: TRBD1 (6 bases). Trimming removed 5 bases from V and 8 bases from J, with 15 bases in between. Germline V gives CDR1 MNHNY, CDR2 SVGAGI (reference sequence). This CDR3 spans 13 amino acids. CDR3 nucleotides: TGTGCCAGCAGTAAGGACAGTGCCTTGGGCTACACCTTC. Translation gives CASSKDSALGYTF.

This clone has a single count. The CDR3 here is CASSPPSSGSYYEQYF. CDR3 bases: TGTGCCAGCAGCCCGCCTTCTAGCGGGAGTTATTACGAGCAGTACTTC. V usage is TRBV7-9 and J usage is TRBJ2-7; TRBD2 matches 10 bases. Trimming at V came to 5 bases and at J to 4 bases, leaving 11 bases not matched to a gene. Germline CDR1 and CDR2: SEHNR and FQNEAQ (reference sequence). The CDR3 has 16 amino acids.

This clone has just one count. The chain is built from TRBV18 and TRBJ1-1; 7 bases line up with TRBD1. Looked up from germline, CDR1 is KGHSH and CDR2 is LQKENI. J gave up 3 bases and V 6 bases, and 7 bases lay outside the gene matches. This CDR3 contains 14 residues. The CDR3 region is CASSPDRAYTEAFF. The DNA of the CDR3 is TGTGCCAGCTCCCCAGACAGGGCTTACACTGAAGCTTTCTTT.

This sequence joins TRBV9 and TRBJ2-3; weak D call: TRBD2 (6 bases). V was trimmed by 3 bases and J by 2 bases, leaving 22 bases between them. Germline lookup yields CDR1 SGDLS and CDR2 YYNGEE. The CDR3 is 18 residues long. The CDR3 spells CASSAGVAGRPFTDTQYF. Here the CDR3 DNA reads TGTGCCAGCAGCGCGGGAGTCGCGGGGCGTCCTTTCACAGATACGCAGTATTTT.